Each of the 21 T cell receptor beta chains below was sequenced from the same sample in a study of Ad26.COV2.S vaccination and SARS-CoV-2 variants. The data were produced by immunoSEQ multiplex PCR, yet TCRdb's version contains in-frame clones alone and is incomplete. The repertoire holds about 460,000 clones, with 80% to 90% as singletons. Treatment specified: over 15 received Ad26.COV2.S at low or high dose, single or two shots; roughly 5 received placebo; per-sample allocation not given. Day 63 after the first vaccine or placebo injection was the time point for sampling. Sequenced here: peripheral blood, sampled in a trial of Ad26.COV2.S vaccine versus placebo. The receptors originated from a person between 18 and 59 years old who received the Ad26.COV2.S COVID-19 vaccine or a placebo.

The rearrangement uses TRBV6-5 and TRBJ1-2; D not resolved. The germline CDR1 and CDR2 sequences are MNHEY and SVGAGI. The V and J ends lost 2 bases and 5 bases respectively, with 9 bases between them. There are 13 residues in the CDR3. CDR3 region: CASSYGLTYGYTF. The CDR3 DNA follows: TGTGCCAGCAGTTACGGATTGACATATGGCTACACCTTC.

This sequence joins TRBV2 and TRBJ1-1; D possibly corresponds to TRBD1 (5 bases). The V end lost 8 bases, the J end lost 3 bases, and 13 bases lay between the germline ends. The germline gives CDR1 SNHLY, CDR2 FYNNEI. This CDR3 region has 13 residues. CDR3 region: CASGGLLYTEAFF. CDR3 in DNA: TGTGCCAGCGGGGGACTTCTTTACACTGAAGCTTTCTTT.

This chain joins TRBV29-1 and TRBJ2-3; possible D gene TRBD2, 6 bases. This CDR3 region has 15 residues. The germline CDR1 and CDR2 sequences are SQVTM and ANQGSEA. Trimming took 0 bases from V and 3 from J, leaving 13 bases between them. CDR3 sequence reads: CSVEDGGGKTDTQYF. The CDR3 nucleotides are TGCAGCGTTGAAGACGGCGGAGGGAAAACAGATACGCAGTATTTT.

The chain has TRBV2 and TRBJ2-4, with a weak D call TRBD2 (5 bases). Germline V lookup: CDR1 SNHLY, CDR2 FYNNEI. The V and J ends lost 2 bases and 6 bases respectively, with 11 bases between them. The CDR3 has 14 residues. The CDR3 loop is CASSEWGRGNIQYF. The CDR3 nucleotides are TGTGCCAGCAGTGAATGGGGTCGGGGAAACATTCAGTACTTC.

CDR3 loop: CASSIPGGGYTF. In DNA, the CDR3 is TGTGCCAGCAGTATCCCCGGCGGGGGCTACACCTTC. The chain has TRBV25-1 and TRBJ1-2; D remains ambiguous. The germline gives CDR1 MGHDK, CDR2 SYGVNS. V dropped 5 bases and J dropped 8 bases, with 12 bases sitting between them. The CDR3 extends over 12 amino acids.

V usage is TRBV18 and J usage is TRBJ1-5; 7 nucleotides match TRBD1. Trimming cost V 2 bases and J 2 bases; bases outside gene matches: 3. The CDR3 runs 15 residues. Per germline, CDR1 KGHSH and CDR2 LQKENI. The CDR3 sequence: CASSPGTGGNQPQHF. CDR3 nucleotides: TGTGCCAGCTCACCAGGCACAGGGGGCAATCAGCCCCAGCATTTT.

V usage is TRBV12-3 or TRBV12-4 and J usage is TRBJ1-1; no firm D call. V was trimmed by 6 bases and J by 4 bases, leaving 6 bases between them. The CDR3 length is 11 residues. The CDR3 sequence is CASSLATEAFF. CDR3 coding DNA: TGTGCCAGCAGCCTGGCCACTGAAGCTTTCTTT.

V is TRBV20-1 and J is TRBJ1-5; maybe TRBD1 (5 bases). V dropped 3 bases and J dropped 4 bases, with 13 bases sitting between them. CDR3 length equals 14 residues. The germline V gene has CDR1 DFQATT and CDR2 SNEGSKA (reference sequence). The CDR3 nucleotides are TGCAGTGCTAGTAAAGGGGCTAGGAATCAGCCCCAGCATTTT. It specifies CSASKGARNQPQHF.

The rearrangement links TRBV10-2 to TRBJ1-1; TRBD1 is a possible D gene (6 bases). The CDR3 totals 11 residues. The V end was cut by 9 bases, the J end by 4 bases, with 9 bases between. Germline V gene lookup returns CDR1 WSHSY and CDR2 SAAADI. The CDR3 region is CARQGGTEAFF. CDR3 coding DNA: TGCGCCAGACAGGGTGGCACTGAAGCTTTCTTT.

The chain joins TRBV6-6 to TRBJ2-3; unclear D gene. Trimming took 4 bases from V and 0 from J, leaving 14 bases between them. The V gene's germline CDR1 is MNHNY and CDR2 SVGAGI (reference sequence). This CDR3 is built from 16 residues. The CDR3 coding sequence is TGTGCCAGCAGTTTGACCGGGTCTCCGAGCACAGATACGCAGTATTTT. As protein: CASSLTGSPSTDTQYF.

The chain recombines TRBV30 with TRBJ1-1; D is ambiguous. V was cut by 4 bases and J by 4 bases, with 10 bases left in between. Per the germline V gene, CDR1 is GTSNPN and CDR2 is SVGIG (reference sequence). The CDR3 loop spans 12 amino acids. CDR3 amino acids: CAWTLDTTEAFF. DNA of the CDR3: TGTGCCTGGACACTGGATACCACTGAAGCTTTCTTT.

J is TRBJ1-5 and V is TRBV19; maybe TRBD1 (5 bases). The V end lost 4 bases, the J end lost 5 bases, and 18 bases lay between the germline ends. The CDR3 totals 16 residues. Germline V gene data show CDR1 as LNHDA and CDR2 as SQIVND (reference sequence). The chain's CDR3 is CASSSRVGRGYQPQHF. The CDR3 DNA reads as TGTGCCAGTAGTAGCCGTGTAGGCCGGGGCTATCAGCCCCAGCATTTT.

V gene TRBV7-2 combines with J gene TRBJ2-5; D possibly corresponds to TRBD2 (5 bases). The CDR3 loop spans 13 amino acids. Germline V CDR1 and CDR2: SGHTA, FQGNSA. V was clipped by 5 bases and J by 4 bases, with 11 bases between them. The CDR3 nucleotides are TGTGCCAGCAGCCCGAGGGTTTTAGAGACCCAGTACTTC. As protein: CASSPRVLETQYF.

The chain links TRBV6-5 to TRBJ2-2; TRBD1 agrees at 10 bases. The CDR3 has 15 amino acids. Germline CDR1 is MNHEY and CDR2 is SVGAGI. The V segment lost 6 bases and the J segment 3 bases; nucleotides outside the gene matches: 4. The CDR3 bases are TGTGCCAGCAGCCAGGACAGGGGGTACACCGGGGAGCTGTTTTTT. This translates into CASSQDRGYTGELFF.

V gene TRBV19 combines with J gene TRBJ2-1, with D possibly matching TRBD1 (5 bases). V gave up 4 bases and J gave up 6 bases, with 16 bases separating them. The CDR3 runs 15 residues. Germline-derived CDR1 and CDR2 are LNHDA and SQIVND (reference sequence). The DNA for the CDR3 is TGTGCCAGTAGTAGATTGGACAACAGACCCAATGAGCAGTTCTTC. Amino acid sequence: CASSRLDNRPNEQFF.

V is TRBV5-5 and J is TRBJ1-2, with unresolved D. The V end lost 1 base, the J end lost 0 bases, and 16 bases lay between the germline ends. CDR1 SGHKS and CDR2 YYEKEE come from the germline V gene (reference sequence). CDR3 size: 17 residues. The CDR3 DNA sequence: TGTGCCAGCAGCTTGCGCCCCCCTCGCATATCTAACTATGGCTACACCTTC. Protein product: CASSLRPPRISNYGYTF.

The chain links TRBV7-2 to TRBJ2-1; no clear D. The CDR3 length is 14 residues. Trimming pared 1 base from V and 6 bases from J, leaving 10 bases between. Germline CDR1 is SGHTA and CDR2 is FQGNSA. This CDR3 is CASSLEQVANEQFF. In DNA form, the CDR3 reads TGTGCCAGCAGCTTAGAGCAGGTCGCCAATGAGCAGTTCTTC.

The rearrangement joins TRBV27 to TRBJ1-5; D is unresolved. The length of the CDR3 is 14 residues. The ends were cut back, 0 bases at V and 4 bases at J, with 7 bases in the middle. Germline CDR1 MNHEY, CDR2 SMNVEV (reference sequence). CDR3 protein: CASSLSPENQPQHF. Here the CDR3 DNA reads TGTGCCAGCAGTTTATCCCCAGAAAATCAGCCCCAGCATTTT.

J is TRBJ2-5 and V is TRBV24-1, with D possibly TRBD2 on 7 matching bases. Germline V gives CDR1 KGHDR, CDR2 SFDVKD. The CDR3 is 17 amino acids. V lost 1 base, J lost 4 bases, and 18 bases lay in between. CDR3 region: CATSDFGRERGGETQYF. As DNA, the CDR3 is TGTGCCACCAGTGATTTCGGACGGGAGAGGGGGGGAGAGACCCAGTACTTC.

CDR3 DNA: TGTGCCATCAGCAACAGGGAAGGGAGTACGCAGTATTTT. The encoded protein is CAISNREGSTQYF. The chain joins TRBV10-3 to TRBJ2-3, with TRBD1 as a possible D gene (6 bases). Deletions cut 6 bases from V and 8 bases from J, with 15 bases between. Germline lookup yields CDR1 ENHRY and CDR2 SYGVKD. This CDR3 spans 13 amino acids.

The chain links TRBV12-3 or TRBV12-4 to TRBJ2-7; D is undetermined. The CDR3 is 13 amino acids. V dropped 3 bases and J dropped 2 bases, with 8 bases sitting between them. The CDR3 here is CASSFQSTYEQYF. The CDR3 DNA is TGTGCCAGCAGTTTCCAGAGTACCTACGAGCAGTACTTC.